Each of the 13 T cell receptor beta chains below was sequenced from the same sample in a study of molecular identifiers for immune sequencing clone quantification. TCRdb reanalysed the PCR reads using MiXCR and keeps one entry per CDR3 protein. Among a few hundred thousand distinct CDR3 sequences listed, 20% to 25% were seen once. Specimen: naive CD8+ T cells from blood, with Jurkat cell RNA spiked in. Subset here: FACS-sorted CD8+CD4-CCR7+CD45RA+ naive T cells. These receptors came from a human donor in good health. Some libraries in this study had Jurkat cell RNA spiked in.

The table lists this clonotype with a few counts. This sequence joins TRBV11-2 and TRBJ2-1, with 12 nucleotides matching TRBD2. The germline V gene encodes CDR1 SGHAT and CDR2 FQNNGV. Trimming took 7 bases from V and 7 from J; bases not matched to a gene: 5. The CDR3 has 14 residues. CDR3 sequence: CASTPGLAGNEQFF. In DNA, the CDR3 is TGTGCCAGCACACCAGGACTAGCGGGGAATGAGCAGTTCTTC.

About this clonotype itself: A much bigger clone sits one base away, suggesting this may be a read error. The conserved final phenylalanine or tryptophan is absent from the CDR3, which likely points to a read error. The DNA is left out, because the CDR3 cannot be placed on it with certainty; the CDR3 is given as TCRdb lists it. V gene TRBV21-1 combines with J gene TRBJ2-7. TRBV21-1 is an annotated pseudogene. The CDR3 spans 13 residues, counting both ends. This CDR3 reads CASSKEVGYEQYL.

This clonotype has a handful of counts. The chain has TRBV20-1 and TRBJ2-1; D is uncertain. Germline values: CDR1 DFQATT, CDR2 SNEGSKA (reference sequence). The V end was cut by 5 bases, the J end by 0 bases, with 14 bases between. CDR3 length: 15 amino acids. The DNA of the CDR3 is TGCAGTGCTGGCCCACATATCTCCTCCTACAATGAGCAGTTCTTC. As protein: CSAGPHISSYNEQFF.

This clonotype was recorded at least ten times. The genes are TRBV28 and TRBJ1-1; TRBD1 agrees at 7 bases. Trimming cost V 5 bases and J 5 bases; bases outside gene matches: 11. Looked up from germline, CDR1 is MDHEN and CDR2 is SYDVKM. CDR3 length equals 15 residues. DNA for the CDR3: TGTGCCAGCAGTCTTTATCAGGGGGGTAGAACTGAAGCTTTCTTT. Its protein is CASSLYQGGRTEAFF.

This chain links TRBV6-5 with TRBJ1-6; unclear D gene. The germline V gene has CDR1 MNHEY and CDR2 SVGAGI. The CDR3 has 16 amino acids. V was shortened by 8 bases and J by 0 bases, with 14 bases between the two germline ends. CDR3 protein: CASGTFGSSYNSPLHF. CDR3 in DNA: TGTGCCAGCGGAACTTTCGGGAGCTCCTATAATTCACCCCTCCACTTT.

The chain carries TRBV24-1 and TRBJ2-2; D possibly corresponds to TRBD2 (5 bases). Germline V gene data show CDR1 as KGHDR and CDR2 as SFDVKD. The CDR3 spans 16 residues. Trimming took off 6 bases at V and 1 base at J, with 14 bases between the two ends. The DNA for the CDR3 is TGTGCCACCAGTCCGTCGTGGAGGCGGAACACCGGGGAGCTGTTTTTT. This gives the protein CATSPSWRRNTGELFF.

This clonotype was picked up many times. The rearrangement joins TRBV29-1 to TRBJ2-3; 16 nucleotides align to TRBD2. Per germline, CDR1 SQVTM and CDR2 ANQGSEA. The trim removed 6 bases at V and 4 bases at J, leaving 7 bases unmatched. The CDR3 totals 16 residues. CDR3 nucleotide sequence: TGCAGCGTCTGGGGACTAGCGGGGGGGCTGGCAGATACGCAGTATTTT. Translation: CSVWGLAGGLADTQYF.

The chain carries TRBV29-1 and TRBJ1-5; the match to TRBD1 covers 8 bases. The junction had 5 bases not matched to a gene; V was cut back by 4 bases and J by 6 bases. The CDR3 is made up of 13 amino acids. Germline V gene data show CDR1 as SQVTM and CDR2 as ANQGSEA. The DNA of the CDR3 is TGCAGCGTTGTATCAGGGGGCGGTCAGCCCCAGCATTTT. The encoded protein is CSVVSGGGQPQHF.

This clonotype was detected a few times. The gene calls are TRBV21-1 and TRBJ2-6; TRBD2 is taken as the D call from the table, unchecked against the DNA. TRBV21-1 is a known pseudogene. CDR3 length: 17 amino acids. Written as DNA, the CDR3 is TGTGCCAGCGGGAGGAAAGGGCAAAGCTCTGGGGCCAACGTCCTGACTTTC. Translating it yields CASGRKGQSSGANVLTF.

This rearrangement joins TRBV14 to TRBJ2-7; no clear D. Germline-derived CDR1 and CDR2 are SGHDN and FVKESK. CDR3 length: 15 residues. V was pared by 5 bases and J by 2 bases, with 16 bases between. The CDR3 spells CASSEDHVYPYEQYF. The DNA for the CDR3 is TGTGCCAGCAGCGAGGACCACGTTTACCCCTACGAGCAGTACTTC.

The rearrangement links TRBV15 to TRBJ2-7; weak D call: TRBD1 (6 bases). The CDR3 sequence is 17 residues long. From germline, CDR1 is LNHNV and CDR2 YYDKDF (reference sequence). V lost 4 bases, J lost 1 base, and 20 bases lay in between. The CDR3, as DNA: TGTGCCACCAGCAAAACCGGGACAAGTGACCGTTCCTACGAGCAGTACTTC. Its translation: CATSKTGTSDRSYEQYF.

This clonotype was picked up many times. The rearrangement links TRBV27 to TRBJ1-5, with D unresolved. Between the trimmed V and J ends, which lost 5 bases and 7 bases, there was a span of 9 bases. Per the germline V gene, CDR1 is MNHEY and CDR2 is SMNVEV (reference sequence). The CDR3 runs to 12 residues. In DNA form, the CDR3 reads TGTGCCAGCAGTCAAGGGCAGCAGCCCCAGCATTTT. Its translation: CASSQGQQPQHF.

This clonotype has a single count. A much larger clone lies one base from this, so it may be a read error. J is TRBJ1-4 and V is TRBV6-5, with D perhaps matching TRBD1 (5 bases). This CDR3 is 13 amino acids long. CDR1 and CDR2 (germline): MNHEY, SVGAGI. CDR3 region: CGSRDLTNEKLFF. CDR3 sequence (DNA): TGTGGCAGCAGGGACTTAACTAATGAAAAACTGTTTTTT.